This T cell receptor (beta chain) was profiled in a study of blood T cell repertoires in COVID-19 (dated by TCRdb to 2020 to 2021). Background on the whole study: Samples covering the acute and convalescent phases of COVID-19 were provided by collaborators in the United States, Italy and Spain. Samples were obtained from the ongoing ImmuneRACE study (first 160 participants) and from roughly 1,300 subjects provided by 6 global collaborators. The sample metadata nearly always contained a de-identified subject ID, COVID-19 status, age in years and sex. Where HLA class I and class II types were available, the types were taken from metadata supplied by the sample provider, not from assay-based typing. The repertoires were released in a freely available public database meant as a resource for research on the immune response to SARS-CoV-2. Deeply sampled blood TCRbeta repertoires from subjects exposed to, actively infected with, or recovered from COVID-19 were included in the dataset. The prospective study material was composed of cDNA or gDNA derived from T cells, B-cell-depleted T cells, or PBMCs. Overall study results and their limits: The amount of clinical and demographic metadata varied by source and participant and was provided uncurated.

This clone is a singleton in its sample. Its antigen is not yet known. No qualities accompany the bases; no much larger clone lies one base away. Per the germline V gene (reference sequence), LNHDA is the CDR1 and SQIVND is the CDR2. V lost 3 bases and J lost 5 bases; the stretch between them is 13 bases long. The CDR3 contains 14 residues, cysteine and phenylalanine counted. Only CDR3 DNA is held: 42 bases, read in frame from base 1. TCRbeta CDR3 regions were amplified from genomic DNA by means of the immunoSEQ Assay, a bias-controlled multiplex PCR. The study's processing was this. Within the assay, amplification of reference gene primers was used to estimate how many nucleated cells each sample contained. Sequence reads were collapsed and filtered to measure the absolute abundance of every unique TCRbeta CDR3 rearrangement. For each sample, productive Simpson clonality was calculated as the square root of Simpson's diversity index over productive rearrangements. TCRdb provides this immuneACCESS table in a form limited to in-frame rearrangements. Some clones are lacking; in checked studies, under half of them reflect an unresolved V gene, and why the rest are absent is not known. The V and J calls and clone size come from that table; D and trimming were worked out from the DNA. This sample comprises about 190,000 clones, 70% to 90% of them detected only once. The ten biggest clones cover approximately 5.6% of the sample.

Samples from volunteer blood donors who had recovered from COVID-19 were contributed by a second Seattle source. Collaborating institutions collected whole blood in K2EDTA tubes following their own protocols. For TCRbeta analysis, collaborators shipped samples as frozen whole blood, isolated PBMCs, or DNA extracted from either of those sample types. This receptor was taken from a woman aged 40-49 years who had recovered from COVID-19. The chain couples TRBV19 to TRBJ1-1; 6 matching bases give a weak D call of TRBD1. The source material was peripheral blood. The nucleotide sequence is given as TGTGCCAGTAGTATTCCTCGGACAGTTACTGAAGCTTTCTTT. This yields the protein CASSIPRTVTEAFF.